This T cell receptor beta chain was documented in a study of blood T cell repertoires in COVID-19. In the original workflow: Estimates of nucleated cell counts were drawn from the amplification of reference gene primers. Assay: immunoSEQ multiplex PCR; the TCRdb copy retains only in-frame clones and omits some. V and J calls plus clone size are reproduced from that table; the DNA served to infer D and trimming. The sample has over 150,000 clones, approximately 82% seen once. The CDR3 has 14 amino acids. The junction had 6 bases not matched to a gene; V was cut back by 4 bases and J by 4 bases. Germline V lookup: CDR1 SNHLY, CDR2 FYNNEI.

The origin of this receptor is a human donor in a cohort sampled during active COVID-19. V is TRBV2 and J is TRBJ1-1; 7 nucleotides match TRBD1. The sequenced sample consisted of peripheral blood. In DNA, the CDR3 is TGTGCCAGCAGTGGGAGGGGGCTGGGCACTGAAGCTTTCTTT. As protein: CASSGRGLGTEAFF.